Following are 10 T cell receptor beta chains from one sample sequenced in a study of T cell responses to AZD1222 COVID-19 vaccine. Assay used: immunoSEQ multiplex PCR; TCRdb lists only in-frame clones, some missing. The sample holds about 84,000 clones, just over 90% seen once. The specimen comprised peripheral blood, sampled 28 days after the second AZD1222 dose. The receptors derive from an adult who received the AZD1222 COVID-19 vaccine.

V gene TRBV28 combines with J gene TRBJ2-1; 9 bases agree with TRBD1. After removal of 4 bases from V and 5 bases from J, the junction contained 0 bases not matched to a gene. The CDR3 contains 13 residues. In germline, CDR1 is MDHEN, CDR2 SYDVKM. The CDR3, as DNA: TGTGCCAGCAGTTACAGGGGGCACAATGAGCAGTTCTTC. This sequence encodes CASSYRGHNEQFF.

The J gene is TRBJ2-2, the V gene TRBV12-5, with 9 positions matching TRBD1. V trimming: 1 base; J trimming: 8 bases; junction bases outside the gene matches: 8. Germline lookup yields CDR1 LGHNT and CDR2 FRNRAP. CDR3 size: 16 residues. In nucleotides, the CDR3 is TGTGCTAGTGGTTTGGGGAAACAGGGGGCGAGAGGGGAGCTGTTTTTT. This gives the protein CASGLGKQGARGELFF.

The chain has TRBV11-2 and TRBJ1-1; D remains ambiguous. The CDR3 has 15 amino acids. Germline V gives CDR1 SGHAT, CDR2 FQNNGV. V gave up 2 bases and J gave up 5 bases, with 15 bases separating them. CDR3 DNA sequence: TGTGCCAGCAGCTTACTTGTGAGAGGAGATACTGAAGCTTTCTTT. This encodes CASSLLVRGDTEAFF. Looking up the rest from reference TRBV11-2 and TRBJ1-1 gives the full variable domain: EAGVAQSPRYKIIEKRQSVAFWCNPISGHATLYWYQQILGQGPKLLIQFQNNGVVDDSQLPKDRFSAERLKGVDSTLKIQPAKLEDSAVYLCASSLLVRGDTEAFFGQGTRLTVV.

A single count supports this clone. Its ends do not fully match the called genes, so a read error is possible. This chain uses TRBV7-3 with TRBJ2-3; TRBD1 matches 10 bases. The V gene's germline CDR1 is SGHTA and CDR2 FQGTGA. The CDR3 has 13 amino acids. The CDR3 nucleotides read TGTGCCAGCAGCCGAGACGACAGGGGGCCTCGCATTTTT. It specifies CASSRDDRGPRIF.

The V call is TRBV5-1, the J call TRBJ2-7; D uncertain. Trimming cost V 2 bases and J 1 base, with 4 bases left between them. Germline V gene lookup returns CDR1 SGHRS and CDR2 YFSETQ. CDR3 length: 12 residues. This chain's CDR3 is CASSFGSYEQYF. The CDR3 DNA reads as TGCGCCAGCAGCTTTGGGTCCTACGAGCAGTACTTC.

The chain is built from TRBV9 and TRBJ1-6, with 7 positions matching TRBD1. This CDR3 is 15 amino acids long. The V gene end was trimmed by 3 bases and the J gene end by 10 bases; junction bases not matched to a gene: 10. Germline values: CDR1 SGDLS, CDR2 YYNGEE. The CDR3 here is CASSEVTGLGSPLHF. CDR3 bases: TGTGCCAGCAGCGAAGTGACAGGGCTAGGCTCACCCCTCCACTTT.

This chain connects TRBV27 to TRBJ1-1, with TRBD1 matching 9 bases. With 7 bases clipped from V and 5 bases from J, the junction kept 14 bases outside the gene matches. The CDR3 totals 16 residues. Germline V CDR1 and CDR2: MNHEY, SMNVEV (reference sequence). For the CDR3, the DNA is TGTGCCAGCAACTTCCGGGACAGGGCTTGGCGGACTGAAGCTTTCTTT. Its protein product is CASNFRDRAWRTEAFF.

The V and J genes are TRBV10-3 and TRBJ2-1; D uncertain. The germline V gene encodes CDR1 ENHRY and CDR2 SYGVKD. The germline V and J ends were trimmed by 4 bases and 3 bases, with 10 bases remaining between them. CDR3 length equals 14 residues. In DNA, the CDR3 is TGTGCCATCAGTGCAGGTCAGGACTACAATGAGCAGTTCTTC. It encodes CAISAGQDYNEQFF.

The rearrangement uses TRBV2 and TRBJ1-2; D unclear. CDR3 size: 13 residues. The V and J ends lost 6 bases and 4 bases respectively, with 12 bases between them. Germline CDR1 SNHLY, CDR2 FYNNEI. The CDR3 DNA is TGTGCCAGCAGATCGGAAGCGAGCTATGGCTACACCTTC. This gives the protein CASRSEASYGYTF.

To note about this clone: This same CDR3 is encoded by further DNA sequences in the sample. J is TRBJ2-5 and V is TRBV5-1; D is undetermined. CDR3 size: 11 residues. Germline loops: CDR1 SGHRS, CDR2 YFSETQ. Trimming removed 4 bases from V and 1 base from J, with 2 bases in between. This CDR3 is CASSLQETQYF. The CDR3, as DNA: TGCGCCAGCAGCCTCCAAGAGACCCAGTACTTC.